This T cell receptor (beta chain) was identified during a study of blood T cells in healthy people across ages (dated by TCRdb to the mid-2010s). About the study as a whole: In model experiments, template switching captured about one uniquely barcoded TCR beta cDNA molecule for every two T cells. The study measured age-related changes in TCR beta repertoire diversity using deep sequencing normalized with unique cDNA molecular identifiers. Donors were grouped into four age groups: young (average about 15 years), middle-aged (39), aged (about 60) and long-lived (approximately 82). Donors of different ages were randomly distributed across sequencing lanes to avoid experimental bias. Two additional independent replicas of 1 million unique cDNA reads from the same blood draw were analyzed for two donors (one aged 18 to 30 and one aged 80 or older).

About this clonotype itself: Its antigen is not yet known. Per-base quality was not reported, and no clone a single base away is much larger than it.

The roughly 39 donors, aged 6 to 90 years, were systemically healthy Caucasian individuals from Russia. Each donor gave around 9.5 milliliters of peripheral blood, collected into EDTA-treated Vacutainer tubes. Ficoll-Paque density-gradient centrifugation was used to isolate PBMCs, with at least 6.5 million per sample. Total RNA, at least 6 micrograms per sample, was extracted from PBMCs with Trizol reagent. For every donor, an aliquot of PBMCs went through flow cytometry to measure the percentages of naive CD45RAhigh/CD27high T cells. Library preparation employed 5' RACE. Sequencer: Illumina HiSeq 2500. A second PCR of about 6 to 11 cycles was performed with a sample-barcoded 5' primer and a J-beta primer mix. Each TCR beta cDNA molecule received a unique molecular identifier from a template-switch 5' adaptor carrying 12 random nucleotides. Each sample yielded at least 2.5 million CDR3-containing paired-end reads. The Mint cDNA synthesis kit, primed by a TRBC-specific oligonucleotide, was used to synthesize first-strand cDNA from all RNA. Following uracil-DNA glycosylase treatment, a first 18-cycle PCR with universal primers M1SS and BC2_uni_R was performed on all cDNA. Per the original workflow: Each sample was normalized by randomly selecting 1 million high-quality reads, each carrying a distinct molecular identifier. Reads with shared molecular identifiers were discarded instead of being binned into consensus sequences. MiTCR, run with a Q25 quality threshold and the strictest error-elimination algorithm, handled CDR3 identification, clonotype clustering and error correction. A nonparametric unseen species model with Euler transformation was used to estimate a lower bound on total TCR beta diversity. TCRdb ran its own pipeline on the public reads, namely fastp trimming at Q25 and MiXCR clone calling, and kept in-frame beta chains. Under each unique CDR3 protein, matching rows form one entry showing the most common genes and DNA. These V and J calls originate from TCRdb's pipeline instead of the authors' own analysis. This sample comprises 1.5 million to 2 million distinct CDR3 sequences, around half of them detected only once. The ten largest clones take up around 2.1% of the sample.

Findings and caveats that apply to the study as a whole: The percentage of naive T cells measured by flow cytometry correlated strongly with observed TCR beta diversity. Because profiling used bulk unsorted PBMCs, naive and antigen-experienced compartments could not be compared conclusively. Donor CMV infection status was unknown, potentially confounding age-related changes in expanded clonotypes. Observed TCR beta diversity per million T cells fell roughly linearly with age, and a significant reduction was already apparent by age around 44. Estimates of total diversity from one million sequenced T cells were regarded as lower bounds and underestimates. The long-lived group showed more naive CD4+ T cells, fewer expanded clones and increased TCR diversity than the aged group, suggesting age selection.

Sequencing input: blood. This TCR came from a woman between 40 and 55 years old in good health.

The nucleotide sequence reads TGTGCCAGCAGTGAGGACAGTCGTTCCTACAATGAGCAGTTCTTC. Its coded protein is CASSEDSRSYNEQFF. This receptor chain uses TRBV6-2 or TRBV6-3 and TRBJ2-1; a tentative D call is TRBD1 (6 bases match). There are 15 amino acids in the CDR3, from cysteine to phenylalanine inclusive. Just the 45-base CDR3 DNA is kept, in frame starting at base 1. The germline V gene supplies CDR1 MNHEY and CDR2 SVGEGT. V is cut by 5 bases and J by 1 base, and the space between the germline ends is 12 bases.